This T cell receptor (beta chain) was observed in a study of technical replicates of blood from several donors. As for this clone: In the same sample, other DNA sequences code for this CDR3.

CDR3 size: 13 residues. CDR1 is KGHSH and CDR2 is LQKENI in the germline V gene. V dropped 3 bases and J dropped 1 base, with 6 bases sitting between them. The method was immunoSEQ multiplex PCR; TCRdb's version includes in-frame clones alone and lacks a portion of them. The sample yields tens of thousands of clones, approximately 98% seen once. Sequenced input: T cells isolated from PBMCs. The TCR sequence derives from a human donor in good health. The chain joins TRBV18 to TRBJ1-1; the D gene is possibly TRBD1 (5 bases). CDR3 in DNA: TGTGCCAGCTCACCCCAGGGGAACACTGAAGCTTTCTTT. Encoded protein: CASSPQGNTEAFF.